The 7 T cell receptor beta chains below all came from one sample that was sequenced in a study of CD8+ T cells in alopecia areata. RNA was extracted and reverse transcribed into cDNA as the sequencing template. The repertoire was sequenced with immunoSEQ multiplex PCR; TCRdb's copy has only in-frame clones and lacks some. The table shows 200,000 to 250,000 clones, with 67% occurring only once. The material was CD4+ T cells sorted from blood, obtained at week 0. The receptors come from a human donor with alopecia areata.

The gene calls are TRBV7-8 and TRBJ2-3, with a possible D match to TRBD2 (6 bases). The germline V and J ends were trimmed by 2 bases and 6 bases, with 15 bases remaining between them. The germline V gene encodes CDR1 SGHVS and CDR2 FQNEAQ. The CDR3 extends over 15 amino acids. The CDR3 protein is CASSLRRGQGDTQYF. CDR3 nucleotide sequence: TGTGCCAGCAGCTTAAGGAGGGGCCAAGGGGATACGCAGTATTTT.

This chain links TRBV27 with TRBJ2-7; D remains unclear. The V end was cut by 3 bases, the J end by 2 bases, with 8 bases between. The CDR3 spans 13 residues. From germline, CDR1 is MNHEY and CDR2 SMNVEV (reference sequence). The CDR3 loop reads CASSFLGTYEQYF. As DNA, the CDR3 is TGTGCCAGCAGTTTCCTGGGTACCTACGAGCAGTACTTC.

V is TRBV5-1 and J is TRBJ2-1; 7 nucleotides agree with TRBD2. Germline V gene lookup returns CDR1 SGHRS and CDR2 YFSETQ. Trimming at V came to 3 bases and at J to 0 bases, leaving 3 bases not matched to a gene. The CDR3 has 15 amino acids. The DNA for the CDR3 is TGCGCCAGCAGCTCGGGGACTAACTCCTACAATGAGCAGTTCTTC. This gives the protein CASSSGTNSYNEQFF.

The V and J genes are TRBV30 and TRBJ2-6; 9 positions match TRBD2. The CDR3 is made up of 17 amino acids. The V and J ends lost 4 bases and 2 bases, in that order; junction bases with no gene match: 9. The V gene's germline CDR1 is GTSNPN and CDR2 SVGIG (reference sequence). CDR3 in amino acids: CAWNRAGGPPGANVLTF. CDR3 in DNA: TGTGCCTGGAATAGAGCGGGGGGCCCCCCTGGGGCCAACGTCCTGACTTTC.

This clone was detected only once. CDR3 sequence (DNA): TGTGCCAGCAGCTCGGGACTAGCGGGTGACACAGATACGCAGTATTTT. It translates to CASSSGLAGDTDTQYF. This sequence joins TRBV7-9 and TRBJ2-3; 12 bases match TRBD2. Germline loops: CDR1 SEHNR, CDR2 FQNEAQ (reference sequence). The CDR3 runs to 16 residues. V dropped 4 bases and J dropped 2; count of bases not matched to a gene: 4. The variable domain in full, with the rest retrieved from reference TRBV7-9 and TRBJ2-3, is DTGVSQNPRHKITKRGQNVTFRCDPISEHNRLYWYRQTLGQGPEFLTYFQNEAQLEKSRLLSDRFSAERPKGSFSTLEIQRTEQGDSAMYLCASSSGLAGDTDTQYFGPGTRLTVL.

This clone turned up a few times. The rearrangement joins TRBV29-1 to TRBJ2-3; D unresolved. Germline loops: CDR1 SQVTM, CDR2 ANQGSEA. Trimming took 2 bases from V and 11 from J, leaving 17 bases between them. The CDR3 is made up of 13 amino acids. CDR3 coding DNA: TGCAGCGTTGAAATGGGCAGGCTGCAAGGGCAGTATTTT. It codes for CSVEMGRLQGQYF.

The CDR3 is CASSGQPPAAFF. CDR3 DNA: TGTGCCAGCAGCGGACAGCCCCCGGCGGCTTTCTTT. The rearrangement joins TRBV2 to TRBJ1-1; perhaps TRBD1 as D (6 bases). The CDR3 contains 12 residues. Germline V gene data show CDR1 as SNHLY and CDR2 as FYNNEI. V lost 6 bases, J lost 11 bases, and 16 bases lay in between.